The 11 T cell receptor beta chains reported below all come from one sample, sequenced in a study of cytomegalovirus exposure and HLA in healthy donors. Here immunoSEQ multiplex PCR was the method, and the copy in TCRdb shows in-frame clones only, minus some. The table lists tens of thousands of clones, approximately 96% of them singletons. The sample was PBMCs. The receptors shown here come from a man between 18 and 29 years old in good health and CMV-seropositive.

The chain has TRBV5-1 and TRBJ2-7; TRBD1 agrees at 7 bases. The CDR3 consists of 14 residues. Germline values: CDR1 SGHRS, CDR2 YFSETQ. V lost 4 bases and J lost 4; bases outside the gene matches: 8. CDR3 in DNA: TGCGCCAGCAGCCCTGGACAGGAATCTTACGAGCAGTACTTC. Its protein is CASSPGQESYEQYF. Full variable domain (missing parts from reference TRBV5-1 and TRBJ2-7): KAGVTQTPRYLIKTRGQQVTLSCSPISGHRSVSWYQQTPGQGLQFLFEYFSETQRNKGNFPGRFSGRQFSNSRSEMNVSTLELGDSALYLCASSPGQESYEQYFGPGTRLTVT.

The CDR3 bases are TGTGCCAGCGGCACAGGGTATGGCTACACCTTC. Amino acid sequence: CASGTGYGYTF. The J gene is TRBJ1-2, the V gene TRBV5-8; maybe TRBD1 (6 bases). The V gene's germline CDR1 is SGHTS and CDR2 YDEGEE. The CDR3 is 11 amino acids. V was pared by 7 bases and J by 5 bases, with 9 bases between.

The chain joins TRBV19 to TRBJ2-7; D possibly corresponds to TRBD1 (6 bases). The CDR3 loop spans 14 amino acids. Per germline, CDR1 LNHDA and CDR2 SQIVND (reference sequence). V lost 3 bases to trimming and J lost 3 bases, with 12 bases between them. CDR3 sequence reads: CASSIDRWVYEQYF. The CDR3 coding sequence is TGTGCCAGTAGTATCGACAGGTGGGTCTACGAGCAGTACTTC.

This clone was detected only once. V usage is TRBV11-3 and J usage is TRBJ2-3; TRBD1 matches 8 bases. V was clipped by 3 bases and J by 4 bases; unmatched bases: 6. The germline V gene has CDR1 SGHNT and CDR2 YENEEA. The length of the CDR3 is 15 residues. CDR3 nucleotides: TGTGCCAGCAGCTTGTCAGGGGGCTGGTCAGATACGCAGTATTTT. Translating gives CASSLSGGWSDTQYF.

The CDR3 protein is CASSRGVSYEQYF. The CDR3 DNA sequence: TGCGCCAGCAGCCGGGGAGTCTCCTACGAGCAGTACTTC. V usage is TRBV4-1 and J usage is TRBJ2-5, with D possibly TRBD2 on 5 matching bases. The tail of the sequence fits TRBJ2-7 better, so the J call may be wrong. This CDR3 has 13 residues. Per the germline V gene, CDR1 is MGHRA and CDR2 is YSYEKL.

The V and J genes are TRBV7-3 and TRBJ2-5; the D gene is possibly TRBD1 (6 bases). CDR1 is SGHTA and CDR2 is FQGTGA in the germline V gene. This CDR3 region has 15 residues. V was clipped by 5 bases and J by 5 bases, with 18 bases between them. This CDR3 reads CASSQKGQGWETQYF. CDR3 sequence (DNA): TGTGCCAGCAGCCAGAAAGGGCAGGGGTGGGAGACCCAGTACTTC.

The chain couples TRBV18 to TRBJ2-3, with D possibly matching TRBD2 (6 bases). Germline CDR1 is KGHSH and CDR2 is LQKENI. V dropped 4 bases and J dropped 1 base, with 15 bases sitting between them. There are 16 residues in the CDR3. CDR3 nucleotides: TGTGCCAGCTCACTCGAACTAGCTGGGGGCACAGATACGCAGTATTTT. This gives the protein CASSLELAGGTDTQYF.

The chain uses TRBV5-6 and TRBJ1-2, with TRBD1 identical over 9 bases. With V trimmed by 4 bases and J by 4 bases, 5 bases remained unmatched. Germline V lookup: CDR1 SGHDT, CDR2 YYEEEE. The CDR3 is 14 amino acids. Here the CDR3 DNA reads TGTGCCAGCAGCGGGGGACAGGGCAGCTATGGCTACACCTTC. Translating gives CASSGGQGSYGYTF. The full variable domain, with the rest looked up from reference TRBV5-6 and TRBJ1-2, is DAGVTQSPTHLIKTRGQQVTLRCSPKSGHDTVSWYQQALGQGPQFIFQYYEEEERQRGNFPDRFSGHQFPNYSSELNVNALLLGDSALYLCASSGGQGSYGYTFGSGTRLTVV.

The chain has TRBV5-1 and TRBJ2-1, with TRBD1 matching 7 bases. The CDR3 is 15 residues long. The germline V gene has CDR1 SGHRS and CDR2 YFSETQ. V was pared by 4 bases and J by 5 bases, with 9 bases of the junction left unmatched. CDR3 in amino acids: CASSGGQWRDNEQFF. The CDR3 nucleotides are TGCGCCAGCAGCGGGGGACAGTGGAGAGACAATGAGCAGTTCTTC.

The chain links TRBV13 to TRBJ1-1; no definite D call. V dropped 0 bases and J dropped 4 bases, with 12 bases sitting between them. The CDR3 totals 15 residues. Germline V CDR1 and CDR2: PRHDT, FYEKMQ (reference sequence). In DNA form, the CDR3 reads TGTGCCAGCAGCTTAGGGGACCGGGCGGGCACTGAAGCTTTCTTT. The encoded protein is CASSLGDRAGTEAFF.

This clone was detected once. The DNA of the CDR3 is TGTGCCAGCAAGCTAGCGGGGGCTTCCTACAATGAGCAGTTCTTC. It translates to CASKLAGASYNEQFF. The chain joins TRBV7-9 to TRBJ2-1; 10 positions match TRBD2. From germline, CDR1 is SEHNR and CDR2 FQNEAQ (reference sequence). This CDR3 region has 15 residues. The junction had 4 bases not matched to a gene; V was cut back by 7 bases and J by 1 base. The whole variable domain, filled in from reference TRBV7-9 and TRBJ2-1, reads DTGVSQNPRHKITKRGQNVTFRCDPISEHNRLYWYRQTLGQGPEFLTYFQNEAQLEKSRLLSDRFSAERPKGSFSTLEIQRTEQGDSAMYLCASKLAGASYNEQFFGPGTRLTVL.